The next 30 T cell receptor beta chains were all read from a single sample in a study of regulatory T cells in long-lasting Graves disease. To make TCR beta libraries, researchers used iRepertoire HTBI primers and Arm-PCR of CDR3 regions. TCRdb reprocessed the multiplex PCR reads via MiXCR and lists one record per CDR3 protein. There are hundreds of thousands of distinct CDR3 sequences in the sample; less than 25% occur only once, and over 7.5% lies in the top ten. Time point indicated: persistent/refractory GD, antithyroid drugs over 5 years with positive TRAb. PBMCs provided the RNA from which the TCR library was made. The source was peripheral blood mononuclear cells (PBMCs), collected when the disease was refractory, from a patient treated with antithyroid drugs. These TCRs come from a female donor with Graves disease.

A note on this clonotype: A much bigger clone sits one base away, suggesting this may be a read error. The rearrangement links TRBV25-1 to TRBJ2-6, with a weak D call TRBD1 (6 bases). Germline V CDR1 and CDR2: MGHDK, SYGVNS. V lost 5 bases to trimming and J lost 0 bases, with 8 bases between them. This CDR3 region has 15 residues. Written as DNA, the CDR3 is TGTGCCAGCAGTCCCAGGGGCTCTGGGGCCAACGTCCTGACTTTC. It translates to CASSPRGSGANVLTF.

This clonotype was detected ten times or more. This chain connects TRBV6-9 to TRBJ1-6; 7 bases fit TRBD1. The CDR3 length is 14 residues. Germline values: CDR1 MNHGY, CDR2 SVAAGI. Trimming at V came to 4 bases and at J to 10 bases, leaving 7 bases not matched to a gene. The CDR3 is CASSLKDRVSPLHF. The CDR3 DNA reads TGTGCCAGCAGTTTAAAAGACAGGGTCTCACCCCTCCACTTT.

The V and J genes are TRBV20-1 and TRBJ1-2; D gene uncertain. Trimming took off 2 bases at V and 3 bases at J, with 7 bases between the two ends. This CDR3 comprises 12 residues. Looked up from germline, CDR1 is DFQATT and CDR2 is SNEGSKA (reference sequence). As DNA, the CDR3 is TGCAGTGCTAGACAAGCAGACTATGGCTACACCTTC. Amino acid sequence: CSARQADYGYTF.

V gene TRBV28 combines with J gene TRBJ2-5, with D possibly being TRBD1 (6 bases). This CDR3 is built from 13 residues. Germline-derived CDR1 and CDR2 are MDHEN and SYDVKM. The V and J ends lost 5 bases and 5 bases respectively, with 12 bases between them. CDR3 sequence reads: CASSDRNSETQYF. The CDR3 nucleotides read TGTGCCAGCAGTGACAGGAATTCGGAGACCCAGTACTTC.

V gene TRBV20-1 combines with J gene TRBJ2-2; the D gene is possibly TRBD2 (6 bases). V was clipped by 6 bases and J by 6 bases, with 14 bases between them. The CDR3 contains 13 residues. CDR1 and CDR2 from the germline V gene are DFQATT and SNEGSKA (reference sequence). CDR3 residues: CSATRRDAGELFF. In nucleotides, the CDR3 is TGCAGTGCAACCAGGAGGGATGCCGGGGAGCTGTTTTTT.

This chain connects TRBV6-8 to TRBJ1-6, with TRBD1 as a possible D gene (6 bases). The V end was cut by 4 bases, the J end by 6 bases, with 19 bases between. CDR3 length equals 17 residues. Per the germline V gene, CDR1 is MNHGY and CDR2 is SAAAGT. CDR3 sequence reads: CASSFRGMGGSNSPLHF. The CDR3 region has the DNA TGTGCCAGCAGTTTCCGGGGAATGGGGGGCAGTAATTCACCCCTCCACTTT.

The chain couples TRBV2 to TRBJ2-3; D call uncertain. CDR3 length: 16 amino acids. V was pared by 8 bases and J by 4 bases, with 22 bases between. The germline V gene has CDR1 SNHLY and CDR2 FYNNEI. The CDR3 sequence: CASLPDRRSWADTQYF. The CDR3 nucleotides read TGTGCCAGCCTGCCAGACCGAAGGTCGTGGGCAGATACGCAGTATTTT.

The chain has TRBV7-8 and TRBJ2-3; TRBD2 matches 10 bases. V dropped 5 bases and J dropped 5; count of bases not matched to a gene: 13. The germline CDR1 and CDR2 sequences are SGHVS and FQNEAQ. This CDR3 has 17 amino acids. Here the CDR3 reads CASSTGASGSWEDTQYF. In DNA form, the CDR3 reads TGTGCCAGCAGCACCGGGGCTAGCGGGAGCTGGGAAGATACGCAGTATTTT.

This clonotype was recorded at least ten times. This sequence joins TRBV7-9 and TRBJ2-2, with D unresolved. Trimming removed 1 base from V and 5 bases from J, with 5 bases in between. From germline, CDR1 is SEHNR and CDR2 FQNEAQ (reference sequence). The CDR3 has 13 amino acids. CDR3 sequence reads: CASSLDLTGELFF. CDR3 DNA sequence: TGTGCCAGCAGCTTAGATCTGACCGGGGAGCTGTTTTTT.

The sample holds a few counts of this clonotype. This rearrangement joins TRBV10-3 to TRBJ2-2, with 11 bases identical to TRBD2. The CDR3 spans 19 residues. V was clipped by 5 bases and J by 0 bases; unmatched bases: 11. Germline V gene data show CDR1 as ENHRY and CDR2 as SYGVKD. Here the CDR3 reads CAISSVLAGVEPNTGELFF. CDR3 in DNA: TGTGCCATCAGTAGCGTACTAGCGGGAGTTGAACCGAACACCGGGGAGCTGTTTTTT.

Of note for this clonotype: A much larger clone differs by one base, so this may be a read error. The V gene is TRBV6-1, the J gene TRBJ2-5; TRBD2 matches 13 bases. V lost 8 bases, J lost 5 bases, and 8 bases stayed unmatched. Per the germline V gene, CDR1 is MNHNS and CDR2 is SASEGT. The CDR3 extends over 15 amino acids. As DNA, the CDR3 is TGTGCCAGCCGCTCAGGACTAGCGGGAGATGAGACCCAGTACTTC. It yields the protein CASRSGLAGDETQYF.

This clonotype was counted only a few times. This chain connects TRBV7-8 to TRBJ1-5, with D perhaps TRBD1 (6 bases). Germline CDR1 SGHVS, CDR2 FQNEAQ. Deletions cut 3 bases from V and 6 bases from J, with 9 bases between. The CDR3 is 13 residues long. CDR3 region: CASSFGGPQPQHF. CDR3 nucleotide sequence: TGTGCCAGCAGCTTCGGGGGGCCTCAGCCCCAGCATTTT.

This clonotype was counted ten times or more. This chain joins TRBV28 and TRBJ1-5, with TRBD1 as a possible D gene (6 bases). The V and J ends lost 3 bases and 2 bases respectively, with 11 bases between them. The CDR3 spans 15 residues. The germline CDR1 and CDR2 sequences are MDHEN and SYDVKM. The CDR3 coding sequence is TGTGCCAGCAGTTTTTCAGGGGTCGGCAATCAGCCCCAGCATTTT. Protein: CASSFSGVGNQPQHF.

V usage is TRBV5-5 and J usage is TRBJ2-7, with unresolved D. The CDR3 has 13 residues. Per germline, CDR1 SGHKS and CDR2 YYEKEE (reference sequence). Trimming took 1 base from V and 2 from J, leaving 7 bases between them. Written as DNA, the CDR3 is TGTGCCAGCAGCTTGTCTCCCCCCTACGAGCAGTACTTC. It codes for CASSLSPPYEQYF.

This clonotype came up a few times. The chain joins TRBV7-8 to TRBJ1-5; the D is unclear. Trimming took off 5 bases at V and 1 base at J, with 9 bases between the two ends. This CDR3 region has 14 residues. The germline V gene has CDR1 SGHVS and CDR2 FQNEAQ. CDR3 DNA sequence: TGTGCCAGCAGCCTCGACTACAGCAATCAGCCCCAGCATTTT. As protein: CASSLDYSNQPQHF.

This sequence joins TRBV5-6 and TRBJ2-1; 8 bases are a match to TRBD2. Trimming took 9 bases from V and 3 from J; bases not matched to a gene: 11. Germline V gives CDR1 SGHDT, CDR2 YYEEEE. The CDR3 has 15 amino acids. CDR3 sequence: CATTGGDTNYNEQFF. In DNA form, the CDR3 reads TGTGCCACCACGGGGGGGGACACCAACTACAATGAGCAGTTCTTC.

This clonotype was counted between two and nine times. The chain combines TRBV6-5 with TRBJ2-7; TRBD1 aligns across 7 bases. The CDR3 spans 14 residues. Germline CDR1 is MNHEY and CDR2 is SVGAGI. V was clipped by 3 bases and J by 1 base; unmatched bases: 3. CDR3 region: CASSYRRGSYEQYF. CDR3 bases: TGTGCCAGCAGTTATCGCAGGGGGTCCTACGAGCAGTACTTC.

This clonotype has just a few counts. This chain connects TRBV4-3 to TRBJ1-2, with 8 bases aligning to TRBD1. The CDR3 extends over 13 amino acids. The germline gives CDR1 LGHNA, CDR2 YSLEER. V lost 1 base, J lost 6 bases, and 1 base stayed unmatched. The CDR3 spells CASSQAGGDGYTF. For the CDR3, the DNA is TGCGCCAGCAGCCAAGCAGGGGGCGATGGCTACACCTTC.

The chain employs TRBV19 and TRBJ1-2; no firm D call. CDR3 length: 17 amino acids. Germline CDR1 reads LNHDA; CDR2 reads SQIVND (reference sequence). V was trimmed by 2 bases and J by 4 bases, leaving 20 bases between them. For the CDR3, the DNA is TGTGCCAGTAGTATATCGGGTATCCGAGGGCGCAGCTATGGCTACACCTTC. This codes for CASSISGIRGRSYGYTF.

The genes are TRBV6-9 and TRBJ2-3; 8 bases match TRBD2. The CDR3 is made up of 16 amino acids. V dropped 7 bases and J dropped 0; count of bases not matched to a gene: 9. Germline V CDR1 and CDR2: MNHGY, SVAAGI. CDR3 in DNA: TGTGCCAGCATGCGACTAGCGCTTATTAGCACAGATACGCAGTATTTT. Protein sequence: CASMRLALISTDTQYF.

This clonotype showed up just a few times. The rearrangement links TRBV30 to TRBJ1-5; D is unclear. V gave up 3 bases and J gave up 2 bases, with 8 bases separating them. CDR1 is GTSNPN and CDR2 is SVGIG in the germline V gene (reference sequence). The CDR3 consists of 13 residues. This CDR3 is CAWRGNGNQPQHF. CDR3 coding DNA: TGTGCCTGGAGGGGTAACGGCAATCAGCCCCAGCATTTT.

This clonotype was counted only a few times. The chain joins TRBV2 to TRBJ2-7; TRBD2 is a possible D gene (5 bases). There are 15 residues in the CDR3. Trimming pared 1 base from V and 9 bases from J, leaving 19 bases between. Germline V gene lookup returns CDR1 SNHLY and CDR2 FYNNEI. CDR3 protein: CASSEGSGGVGWQYF. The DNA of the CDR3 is TGTGCCAGCAGTGAAGGGAGCGGAGGTGTTGGGTGGCAGTACTTC.

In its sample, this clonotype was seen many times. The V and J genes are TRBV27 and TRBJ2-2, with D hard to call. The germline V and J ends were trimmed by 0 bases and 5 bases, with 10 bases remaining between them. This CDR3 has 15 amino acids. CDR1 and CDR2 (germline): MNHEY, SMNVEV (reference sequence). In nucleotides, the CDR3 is TGTGCCAGCAGTTTATCAACTCCAAGGACCGGGGAGCTGTTTTTT. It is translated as CASSLSTPRTGELFF.

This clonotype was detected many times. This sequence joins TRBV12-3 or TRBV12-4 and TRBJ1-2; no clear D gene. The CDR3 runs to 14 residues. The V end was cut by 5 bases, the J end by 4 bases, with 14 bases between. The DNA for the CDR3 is TGTGCCAGCAGTCCCGGGAGGGTCGTCTATGGCTACACCTTC. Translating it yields CASSPGRVVYGYTF.

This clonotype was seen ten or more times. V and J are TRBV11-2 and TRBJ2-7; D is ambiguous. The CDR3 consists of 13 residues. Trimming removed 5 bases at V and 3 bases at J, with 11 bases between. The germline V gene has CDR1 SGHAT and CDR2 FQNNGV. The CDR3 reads CASSPVAFYEQYF. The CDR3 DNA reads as TGTGCCAGCAGCCCCGTGGCGTTCTACGAGCAGTACTTC.

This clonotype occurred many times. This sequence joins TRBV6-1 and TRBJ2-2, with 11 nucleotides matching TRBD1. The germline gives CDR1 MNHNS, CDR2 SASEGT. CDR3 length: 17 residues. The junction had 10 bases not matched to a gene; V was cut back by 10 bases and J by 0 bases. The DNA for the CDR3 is TGTGCCACCGGACCGGGACAGGGGGAATCGAACACCGGGGAGCTGTTTTTT. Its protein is CATGPGQGESNTGELFF.

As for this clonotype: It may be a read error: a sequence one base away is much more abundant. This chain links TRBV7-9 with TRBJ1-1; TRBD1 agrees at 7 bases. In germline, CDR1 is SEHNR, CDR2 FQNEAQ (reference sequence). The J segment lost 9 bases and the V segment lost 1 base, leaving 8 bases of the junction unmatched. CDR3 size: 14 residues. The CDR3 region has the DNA TGTGCCAGCAGCTTAGATTGGGCAGGGGGTAAAGCTTTCTTT. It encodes CASSLDWAGGKAFF.

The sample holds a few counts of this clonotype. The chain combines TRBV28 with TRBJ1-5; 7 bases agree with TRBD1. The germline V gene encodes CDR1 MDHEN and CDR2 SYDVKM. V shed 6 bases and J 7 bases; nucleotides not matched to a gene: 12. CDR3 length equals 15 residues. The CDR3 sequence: CASREGRGGGQPQHF. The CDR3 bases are TGTGCCAGCAGGGAAGGCAGGGGGGGAGGGCAGCCCCAGCATTTT.

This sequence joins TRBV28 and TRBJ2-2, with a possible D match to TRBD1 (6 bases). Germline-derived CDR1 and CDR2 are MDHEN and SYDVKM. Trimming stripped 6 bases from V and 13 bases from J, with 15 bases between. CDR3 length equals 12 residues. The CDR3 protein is CASRPRTDSLFF. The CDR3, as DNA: TGTGCCAGCAGACCCCGGACAGATTCGCTGTTTTTT.

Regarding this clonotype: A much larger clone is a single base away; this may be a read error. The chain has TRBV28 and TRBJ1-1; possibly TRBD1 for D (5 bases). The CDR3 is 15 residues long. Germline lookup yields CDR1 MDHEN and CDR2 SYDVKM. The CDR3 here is CACSQNLGGSVLAFF. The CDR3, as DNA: TGTGCCTGCAGCCAAAATCTCGGGGGATCGGTTTTAGCTTTCTTT.